Following are 8 T cell receptor beta chains from one sample sequenced in a study of identical twins' blood T cells (dated by TCRdb to the early 2010s). Preparation of the library involved 5' RACE. TCRdb lists the instrument as Illumina Genome Analyzer IIx. TCRdb handled the public reads itself, with Q25 trimming in fastp and clone calling in MiXCR, and kept productive beta chains. Rows matching on CDR3 protein sequence are summarized as one entry with the most common DNA and genes. The sample table contains around 380,000 distinct CDR3 sequences; only one count was recorded for 28% of them. Clones ranked in the top ten supply 6% to 7% of the sample. The sample taken for sequencing was PBMCs. These TCRs come from a woman aged 18 to 49 in good health.

The chain joins TRBV11-2 to TRBJ1-1; D gene ambiguous. Trimming removed 0 bases from V and 8 bases from J, with 10 bases in between. Germline-derived CDR1 and CDR2 are SGHAT and FQNNGV. The CDR3 loop spans 13 amino acids. Here the CDR3 reads CASSLDLQREAFF. The CDR3 region has the DNA TGTGCCAGCAGCTTAGACCTACAGAGAGAAGCTTTCTTT.

This clonotype has a handful of counts. J is TRBJ1-1 and V is TRBV10-3; D call uncertain. Germline CDR1 is ENHRY and CDR2 is SYGVKD. Trimming took off 7 bases at V and 3 bases at J, with 6 bases between the two ends. The CDR3 runs to 11 residues. The CDR3 loop is CAIIGDTEAFF. Written as DNA, the CDR3 is TGTGCCATCATCGGGGACACTGAAGCTTTCTTT.

The chain joins TRBV7-9 to TRBJ2-3; D ambiguous. The CDR3 contains 15 residues. Germline values: CDR1 SEHNR, CDR2 FQNEAQ (reference sequence). V was clipped by 6 bases and J by 3 bases, with 16 bases between them. CDR3 residues: CASRPPALQTDTQYF. CDR3 sequence (DNA): TGTGCCAGCAGGCCACCCGCCCTGCAAACAGATACGCAGTATTTT.

The chain has TRBV7-9 and TRBJ2-2; tentatively, D is TRBD2 (6 bases). This CDR3 has 16 residues. V dropped 1 base and J dropped 3 bases, with 12 bases sitting between them. Germline values: CDR1 SEHNR, CDR2 FQNEAQ (reference sequence). Written as DNA, the CDR3 is TGTGCCAGCAGCTTAGACAGTTGGGGGGACACCGGGGAGCTGTTTTTT. Protein product: CASSLDSWGDTGELFF.

This clonotype was found a few times. This chain links TRBV12-5 with TRBJ1-5; the D gene is possibly TRBD1 (5 bases). Germline CDR1 LGHNT, CDR2 FRNRAP. Trimming cost V 0 bases and J 3 bases, with 9 bases left between them. CDR3 size: 15 residues. For the CDR3, the DNA is TGTGCTAGTGGTTTGGTGGGGGAGGTCAATCAGCCCCAGCATTTT. As protein: CASGLVGEVNQPQHF.

The chain combines TRBV7-6 with TRBJ2-2; no definite D call. The germline gives CDR1 SGHVS, CDR2 FNYEAQ. CDR3 length: 13 amino acids. The V and J ends lost 6 bases and 6 bases respectively, with 11 bases between them. The CDR3 sequence is CASSFVVAGELFF. CDR3 bases: TGTGCCAGCAGTTTTGTCGTGGCCGGGGAGCTGTTTTTT. Full variable domain (missing parts from reference TRBV7-6 and TRBJ2-2): GAGVSQSPRYKVTKRGQDVALRCDPISGHVSLYWYRQALGQGPEFLTYFNYEAQQDKSGLPNDRFSAERPEGSISTLTIQRTEQRDSAMYRCASSFVVAGELFFGEGSRLTVL.

The chain combines TRBV7-2 with TRBJ2-2; 8 nucleotides align to TRBD2. J lost 3 bases, V lost 4 bases, and 7 bases had no gene match. This CDR3 spans 16 amino acids. Germline V gene sequence: CDR1 SGHTA, CDR2 FQGNSA. DNA of the CDR3: TGTGCCAGCAGCTATACCGGGACTAGTGACACCGGGGAGCTGTTTTTT. Translation: CASSYTGTSDTGELFF.

This rearrangement joins TRBV29-1 to TRBJ1-4; 8 bases fit TRBD1. From germline, CDR1 is SQVTM and CDR2 ANQGSEA. The CDR3 has 13 amino acids. V trimming: 5 bases; J trimming: 6 bases; junction bases outside the gene matches: 5. The CDR3 DNA follows: TGCAGCGTTACCAGGGGGCTTGATGAAAAACTGTTTTTT. It codes for CSVTRGLDEKLFF.